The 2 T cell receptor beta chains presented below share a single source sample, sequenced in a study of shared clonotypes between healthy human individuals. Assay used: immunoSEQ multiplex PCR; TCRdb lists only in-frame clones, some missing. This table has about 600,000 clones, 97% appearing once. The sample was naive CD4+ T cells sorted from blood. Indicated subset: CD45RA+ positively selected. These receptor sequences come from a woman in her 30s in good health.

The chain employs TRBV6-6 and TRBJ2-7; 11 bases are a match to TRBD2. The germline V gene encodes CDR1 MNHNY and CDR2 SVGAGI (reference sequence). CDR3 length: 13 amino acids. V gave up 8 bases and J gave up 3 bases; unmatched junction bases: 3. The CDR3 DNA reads TGTGCCAGCCGGACTAGCGGGTTCTACGAGCAGTACTTC. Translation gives CASRTSGFYEQYF.

CDR3 nucleotides: TGTGCCAGCAGTGAATATGGGACAGCGGGGATTGATGGCTACACCTTC. It encodes CASSEYGTAGIDGYTF. The chain joins TRBV25-1 to TRBJ1-2; 7 bases fit TRBD1. CDR3 length: 16 residues. Germline V CDR1 and CDR2: MGHDK, SYGVNS. V was clipped by 0 bases and J by 6 bases; unmatched bases: 10.